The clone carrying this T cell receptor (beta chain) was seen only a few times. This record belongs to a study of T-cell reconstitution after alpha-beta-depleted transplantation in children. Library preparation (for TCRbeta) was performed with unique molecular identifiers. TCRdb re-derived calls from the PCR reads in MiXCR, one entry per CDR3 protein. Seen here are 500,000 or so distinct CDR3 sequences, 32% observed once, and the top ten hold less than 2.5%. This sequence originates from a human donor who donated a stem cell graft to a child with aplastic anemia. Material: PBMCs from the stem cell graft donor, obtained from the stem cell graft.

The CDR3 bases are TGTGCCAGCAGTCCCTGGCAGGGGGCTTATTCGGATACGCAGTATTTT. This gives the protein CASSPWQGAYSDTQYF. V gene TRBV28 combines with J gene TRBJ2-3, with 8 bases lining up with TRBD1. V lost 5 bases and J lost 6; bases outside the gene matches: 13. Germline CDR1 is MDHEN and CDR2 is SYDVKM. The CDR3 contains 16 residues.